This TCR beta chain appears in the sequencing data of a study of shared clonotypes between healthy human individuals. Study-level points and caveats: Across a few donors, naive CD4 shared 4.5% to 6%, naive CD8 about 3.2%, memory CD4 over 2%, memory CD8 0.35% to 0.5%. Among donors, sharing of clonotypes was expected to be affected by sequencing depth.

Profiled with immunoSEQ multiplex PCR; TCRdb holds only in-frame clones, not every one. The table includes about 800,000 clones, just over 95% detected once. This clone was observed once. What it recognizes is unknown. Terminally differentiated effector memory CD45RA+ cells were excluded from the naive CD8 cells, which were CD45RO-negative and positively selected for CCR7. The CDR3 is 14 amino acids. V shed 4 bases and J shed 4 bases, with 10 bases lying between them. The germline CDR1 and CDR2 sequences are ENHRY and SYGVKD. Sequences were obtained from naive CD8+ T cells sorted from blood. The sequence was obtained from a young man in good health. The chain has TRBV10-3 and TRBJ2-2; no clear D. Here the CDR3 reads CAISGAETTGELFF. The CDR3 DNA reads TGTGCCATCAGTGGGGCGGAGACCACCGGGGAGCTGTTTTTT.